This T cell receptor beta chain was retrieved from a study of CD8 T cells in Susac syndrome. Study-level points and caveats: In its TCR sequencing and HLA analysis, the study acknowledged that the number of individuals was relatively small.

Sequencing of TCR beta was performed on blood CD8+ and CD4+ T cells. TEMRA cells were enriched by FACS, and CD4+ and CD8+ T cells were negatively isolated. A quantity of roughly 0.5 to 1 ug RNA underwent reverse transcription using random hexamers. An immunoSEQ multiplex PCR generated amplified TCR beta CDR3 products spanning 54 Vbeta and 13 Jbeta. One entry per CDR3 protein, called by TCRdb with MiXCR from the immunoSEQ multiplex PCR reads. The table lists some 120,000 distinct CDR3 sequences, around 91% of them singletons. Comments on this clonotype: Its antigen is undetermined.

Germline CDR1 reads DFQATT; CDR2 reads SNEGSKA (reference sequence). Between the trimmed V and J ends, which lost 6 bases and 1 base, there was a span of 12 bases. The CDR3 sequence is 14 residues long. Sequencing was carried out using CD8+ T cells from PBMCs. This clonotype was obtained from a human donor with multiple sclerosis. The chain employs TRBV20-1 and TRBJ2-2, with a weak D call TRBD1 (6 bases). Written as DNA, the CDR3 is TGCAGTGCCGATGACAGGATGAACACCGGGGAGCTGTTTTTT. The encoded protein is CSADDRMNTGELFF.